The 32 T cell receptor beta chains presented below share a single source sample, sequenced in a study of cytomegalovirus exposure and HLA in healthy donors. Researchers ran the PCR with 60 Vbeta and 13 Jbeta primers. The assay was immunoSEQ multiplex PCR, and TCRdb's table has in-frame clones only and misses some. There are around 200,000 clones in the sample; around 88% occur only once, and approximately 0.31% lies in the top ten. The sample was PBMCs. The receptor source for this set is a woman aged 25-40 years in good health and CMV-seronegative.

In regard to this clone: One end of the junction fails to match germline, which may point to a read error. This sequence joins TRBV7-7 and TRBJ2-7, with 14 nucleotides matching TRBD2. Germline CDR1 SSHAT, CDR2 FNYEAQ (reference sequence). This CDR3 spans 18 amino acids. CDR3 nucleotide sequence: TGTGCTAGCAGCCCGAGACTAGCGGGAGGGCCACTTACCTACGAGCAGTACTTC. Its protein is CASSPRLAGGPLTYEQYF.

The chain uses TRBV9 and TRBJ2-1; maybe TRBD2 (7 bases). The germline CDR1 and CDR2 sequences are SGDLS and YYNGEE. The CDR3 contains 17 residues. V gave up 0 bases and J gave up 0 bases, with 13 bases separating them. The CDR3 region has the DNA TGTGCCAGCAGCGTAGGGGGGGGCCCCAGCTCCTACAATGAGCAGTTCTTC. Its protein product is CASSVGGGPSSYNEQFF. The whole variable domain, filled in from reference TRBV9 and TRBJ2-1, reads DSGVTQTPKHLITATGQRVTLRCSPRSGDLSVYWYQQSLDQGLQFLIQYYNGEERAKGNILERFSAQQFPDLHSELNLSSLELGDSALYFCASSVGGGPSSYNEQFFGPGTRLTVL.

The chain links TRBV30 to TRBJ2-3, with D possibly being TRBD1 (5 bases). Between the trimmed V and J ends, which lost 0 bases and 2 bases, there was a span of 9 bases. The CDR3 contains 14 residues. The germline V gene has CDR1 GTSNPN and CDR2 SVGIG (reference sequence). CDR3 in DNA: TGTGCCTGGAGTGTACTGGGGCTCACAGATACGCAGTATTTT. Translating it yields CAWSVLGLTDTQYF.

This chain joins TRBV5-1 and TRBJ2-3; 15 positions match TRBD2. Germline lookup yields CDR1 SGHRS and CDR2 YFSETQ. The CDR3 contains 17 residues. The junction had 4 bases not matched to a gene; V was cut back by 5 bases and J by 0 bases. The CDR3 spells CASSGLAGGPSTDTQYF. The CDR3 DNA reads as TGCGCCAGCAGTGGACTAGCGGGAGGGCCGAGCACAGATACGCAGTATTTT.

This chain joins TRBV4-1 and TRBJ2-3; 7 bases are shared with TRBD1. Germline assignment: CDR1 MGHRA and CDR2 YSYEKL. The CDR3 length is 15 residues. V was clipped by 4 bases and J by 0 bases; unmatched bases: 4. CDR3 residues: CASSLYRGSTDTQYF. In nucleotides, the CDR3 is TGCGCCAGCAGCCTCTACAGGGGAAGCACAGATACGCAGTATTTT.

DNA for the CDR3: TGTGCCAGCAGTGATGGCCGGGACAGCCGCAATGAGCAGTTCTTC. This encodes CASSDGRDSRNEQFF. The chain carries TRBV2 and TRBJ2-1; 7 nucleotides agree with TRBD1. Germline values: CDR1 SNHLY, CDR2 FYNNEI. CDR3 length equals 15 residues. V lost 3 bases and J lost 6; bases outside the gene matches: 8.

V usage is TRBV29-1 and J usage is TRBJ2-1, with 7 bases aligning to TRBD1. Germline trimming cut 7 bases from V and 0 bases from J; bases unmatched to any gene: 9. Germline CDR1 and CDR2: SQVTM and ANQGSEA. The CDR3 covers 15 residues. The chain's CDR3 is CSALGQPNSYNEQFF. The CDR3 DNA sequence: TGCAGCGCCCTGGGACAGCCAAACTCCTACAATGAGCAGTTCTTC.

The chain has TRBV19 and TRBJ2-7, with D maybe TRBD1 (6 bases). Germline loops: CDR1 LNHDA, CDR2 SQIVND (reference sequence). The CDR3 contains 17 residues. Deletions cut 2 bases from V and 4 bases from J, with 21 bases between. The CDR3 is CASSISGPGTPAYEQYF. In DNA, the CDR3 is TGTGCCAGTAGTATATCCGGTCCGGGGACACCTGCGTACGAGCAGTACTTC.

This chain joins TRBV4-1 and TRBJ1-1; no clear D gene. Trimming took 0 bases from V and 5 from J, leaving 10 bases between them. The germline V gene encodes CDR1 MGHRA and CDR2 YSYEKL. This CDR3 is built from 14 residues. CDR3 sequence reads: CASSQDHSETEAFF. DNA of the CDR3: TGCGCCAGCAGCCAAGATCATTCGGAGACTGAAGCTTTCTTT.

V gene TRBV5-4 combines with J gene TRBJ1-2; TRBD1 matches 10 bases. This CDR3 is 15 amino acids long. The junction had 3 bases not matched to a gene; V was cut back by 2 bases and J by 2 bases. Germline-derived CDR1 and CDR2 are SGHNT and YYREEE (reference sequence). The CDR3 DNA reads TGTGCCAGCAGCTTTGGGACAGGGGCCAACTATGGCTACACCTTC. Its protein is CASSFGTGANYGYTF.

The rearrangement uses TRBV6-5 and TRBJ1-3, with 10 bases fitting TRBD1. Germline V gives CDR1 MNHEY, CDR2 SVGAGI. V shed 6 bases, J shed 4 bases, and the junction held 6 bases outside the gene matches. The length of the CDR3 is 15 residues. The DNA for the CDR3 is TGTGCCAGCAGCTACGGACAGGGGGAAGGAAACACCATATATTTT. It yields the protein CASSYGQGEGNTIYF.

This sequence joins TRBV5-1 and TRBJ2-3; a weak D match, TRBD1 (6 bases). This CDR3 has 15 residues. The germline V gene encodes CDR1 SGHRS and CDR2 YFSETQ. V was clipped by 4 bases and J by 0 bases, with 12 bases between them. CDR3 protein: CASSNSDSSTDTQYF. CDR3 bases: TGCGCCAGCAGCAATTCGGACAGTAGCACAGATACGCAGTATTTT.

The CDR3, as DNA: TGTGCCAGCTCTCCCCGACTAGCGGGGCTCAGAGAGACCCAGTACTTC. Residues: CASSPRLAGLRETQYF. The chain combines TRBV6-6 with TRBJ2-5, with 11 bases lining up with TRBD2. V shed 8 bases, J shed 4 bases, and the junction held 12 bases outside the gene matches. CDR3 length equals 16 residues. Germline V gene data show CDR1 as MNHNY and CDR2 as SVGAGI (reference sequence).

The V gene is TRBV2, the J gene TRBJ2-1; the D gene is possibly TRBD1 (6 bases). V was clipped by 2 bases and J by 0 bases, with 8 bases between them. The CDR3 is 15 amino acids. Germline assignment: CDR1 SNHLY and CDR2 FYNNEI. The CDR3 region has the DNA TGTGCCAGCAGTGAACGAGGGGGCTCCTACAATGAGCAGTTCTTC. Its protein is CASSERGGSYNEQFF.

The rearrangement joins TRBV27 to TRBJ2-7; 8 bases agree with TRBD1. Germline V gene lookup returns CDR1 MNHEY and CDR2 SMNVEV (reference sequence). This CDR3 is built from 14 residues. The V segment lost 5 bases and the J segment 3 bases; nucleotides outside the gene matches: 6. The CDR3 DNA sequence: TGTGCCAGCAGTCGGGACAGGACTTTCTACGAGCAGTACTTC. Translated: CASSRDRTFYEQYF.

This clone was observed once. V and J are TRBV28 and TRBJ1-2; tentative D call: TRBD1 (5 bases). CDR3 size: 16 residues. Germline loops: CDR1 MDHEN, CDR2 SYDVKM. V was pared by 3 bases and J by 0 bases, with 14 bases between. In DNA form, the CDR3 reads TGTGCCAGCAGTTTTTTCCGACAGCCGACTAACTATGGCTACACCTTC. Translated: CASSFFRQPTNYGYTF.

The rearrangement joins TRBV6-1 to TRBJ2-1; 14 bases fit TRBD2. Germline loops: CDR1 MNHNS, CDR2 SASEGT. This CDR3 comprises 15 residues. The junction had 9 bases not matched to a gene; V was cut back by 5 bases and J by 12 bases. The CDR3: CASSSSGTSGSGQFF. The CDR3 DNA reads as TGTGCCAGCAGTAGCTCCGGGACTAGCGGGAGTGGGCAGTTCTTC.

J is TRBJ2-5 and V is TRBV5-1, with 11 bases that match TRBD2. CDR1 is SGHRS, CDR2 YFSETQ, per germline. With V trimmed by 3 bases and J by 5 bases, 6 bases remained unmatched. The CDR3 is made up of 15 amino acids. In nucleotides, the CDR3 is TGCGCCAGCAGCTATAGCGGGAGGGCCGGGGAGACCCAGTACTTC. Residues: CASSYSGRAGETQYF.

The V call is TRBV29-1, the J call TRBJ2-3; 11 nucleotides line up with TRBD2. Germline V gene data show CDR1 as SQVTM and CDR2 as ANQGSEA. After removal of 8 bases from V and 3 bases from J, the junction contained 4 bases not matched to a gene. This CDR3 comprises 13 residues. The CDR3 spells CSPLAGDTDTQYF. The CDR3 DNA sequence: TGCAGCCCACTAGCGGGAGATACAGATACGCAGTATTTT.

The rearrangement joins TRBV6-1 to TRBJ2-1; 10 bases line up with TRBD2. The CDR3 sequence is 15 residues long. The ends lost 2 bases at V and 10 bases at J; junction bases unmatched: 8. Germline CDR1 and CDR2: MNHNS and SASEGT. As DNA, the CDR3 is TGTGCCAGCAGTGAATCGGGACTAGCGTTTAACGAGCAGTTCTTC. This codes for CASSESGLAFNEQFF.

This clone was detected a few times. The chain recombines TRBV7-9 with TRBJ1-1; 8 positions agree with TRBD1. The V gene's germline CDR1 is SEHNR and CDR2 FQNEAQ (reference sequence). The CDR3 sequence is 14 residues long. V lost 0 bases and J lost 7; bases outside the gene matches: 4. The CDR3 nucleotides are TGTGCCAGCAGCTTAGCCCAGGGGGCAGGTGAAGCTTTCTTT. Residues: CASSLAQGAGEAFF.

The chain employs TRBV7-9 and TRBJ1-4; 7 bases align to TRBD1. The CDR3 totals 16 residues. J lost 5 bases, V lost 3 bases, and 9 bases had no gene match. Per germline, CDR1 SEHNR and CDR2 FQNEAQ (reference sequence). The CDR3 reads CASSFPQGVENEKLFF. CDR3 coding DNA: TGTGCCAGCAGCTTTCCTCAGGGGGTGGAAAATGAAAAACTGTTTTTT.

The V gene is TRBV4-2, the J gene TRBJ1-5; D gene uncertain. The CDR3 spans 14 residues. The V end lost 0 bases, the J end lost 5 bases, and 8 bases lay between the germline ends. In germline, CDR1 is LGHNA, CDR2 YNFKEQ. The CDR3 DNA reads TGTGCCAGCAGCCAAGATCACGGGGATCAGCCCCAGCATTTT. It is translated as CASSQDHGDQPQHF.

CDR3 DNA: TGTGCCAGCAGCGATACCCCGGGGCAGGGGACCGGGGAGCTGTTTTTT. Protein sequence: CASSDTPGQGTGELFF. The chain employs TRBV11-3 and TRBJ2-2; tentatively, D is TRBD1 (6 bases). This CDR3 is built from 16 residues. V lost 5 bases to trimming and J lost 5 bases, with 18 bases between them. CDR1 and CDR2 (germline): SGHNT, YENEEA.

The chain has TRBV4-2 and TRBJ2-3; 13 nucleotides line up with TRBD2. With V trimmed by 4 bases and J by 2 bases, 6 bases remained unmatched. The CDR3 runs 17 residues. Germline lookup yields CDR1 LGHNA and CDR2 YNFKEQ. The CDR3 sequence: CASSRGLAGALTDTQYF. CDR3 DNA: TGTGCCAGCAGCCGAGGACTAGCGGGGGCCCTCACAGATACGCAGTATTTT.

The chain is built from TRBV28 and TRBJ2-5; no clear D. The germline V and J ends were trimmed by 4 bases and 5 bases, with 14 bases remaining between them. This CDR3 is built from 14 residues. From germline, CDR1 is MDHEN and CDR2 SYDVKM. The CDR3 DNA reads as TGTGCCAGCAGTTCCCCCTCAGGAAGGGAGACCCAGTACTTC. Translating it yields CASSSPSGRETQYF.

V is TRBV4-1 and J is TRBJ2-3, with 11 bases matching TRBD2. CDR1 is MGHRA, CDR2 YSYEKL, per germline. J was trimmed by 0 bases and V by 5 bases; bases with no gene match: 4. The CDR3 contains 16 residues. CDR3 sequence: CASSETSGGSTDTQYF. CDR3 bases: TGCGCCAGCAGCGAAACTAGCGGGGGTAGCACAGATACGCAGTATTTT.

A note on this clone: The identical CDR3 is also encoded by other nucleotide sequences in the sample. The chain recombines TRBV5-1 with TRBJ2-7; 8 bases map to TRBD1. This CDR3 contains 13 residues. Germline CDR1 is SGHRS and CDR2 is YFSETQ. The V and J ends lost 2 bases and 6 bases, in that order; junction bases with no gene match: 4. The CDR3 sequence: CASSFGQGGEQYF. The CDR3 DNA reads TGCGCCAGCAGCTTCGGACAGGGAGGCGAGCAGTACTTC.

V gene TRBV5-1 combines with J gene TRBJ2-1; TRBD1 agrees at 7 bases. J gave up 12 bases and V 0 bases, and 9 bases lay outside the gene matches. The CDR3 is 14 residues long. In germline, CDR1 is SGHRS, CDR2 YFSETQ. The CDR3 sequence: CASSLAGDSSVQFF. The DNA of the CDR3 is TGCGCCAGCAGCTTGGCCGGGGACAGTTCCGTGCAGTTCTTC. Full variable domain (rest looked up from reference TRBV5-1 and TRBJ2-1): KAGVTQTPRYLIKTRGQQVTLSCSPISGHRSVSWYQQTPGQGLQFLFEYFSETQRNKGNFPGRFSGRQFSNSRSEMNVSTLELGDSALYLCASSLAGDSSVQFFGPGTRLTVL.

V is TRBV27 and J is TRBJ1-5; unclear D gene. The CDR3 sequence is 15 residues long. In germline, CDR1 is MNHEY, CDR2 SMNVEV (reference sequence). Trimming shortened V by 6 bases and J by 5 bases, and 17 bases separated the two germline ends. As DNA, the CDR3 is TGTGCCAGCAGACCCTGGGCGGGGTTGGATCAGCCCCAGCATTTT. Its translation: CASRPWAGLDQPQHF.

V is TRBV28 and J is TRBJ1-2; 7 nucleotides align to TRBD1. The CDR3 has 15 residues. From germline, CDR1 is MDHEN and CDR2 SYDVKM. The junction had 10 bases not matched to a gene; V was cut back by 5 bases and J by 4 bases. CDR3 region: CASSPTDRDLYGYTF. Here the CDR3 DNA reads TGTGCCAGCAGTCCGACCGACAGGGACCTCTATGGCTACACCTTC.

This sequence joins TRBV29-1 and TRBJ2-3, with D uncertain. CDR1 SQVTM and CDR2 ANQGSEA come from the germline V gene. The CDR3 totals 12 residues. Between the trimmed V and J ends, which lost 7 bases and 4 bases, there was a span of 12 bases. CDR3 bases: TGCAGCGCGAACCCACGGGCAGATACGCAGTATTTT. Translating gives CSANPRADTQYF.